This T cell receptor (beta chain) was identified during a study of cytomegalovirus exposure and HLA in healthy donors. Remarks on this clone: Its antigen is as yet unknown.

PCR involved 60 Vbeta and 13 Jbeta primers. The repertoire was sequenced with immunoSEQ multiplex PCR; TCRdb's copy has only in-frame clones and lacks some. The sample lists more than 100,000 clones, around four fifths occurring once. General study findings and limits: Other equally common chains were less clonally expanded than HLA-associated TCR beta chains, a later analysis showed. In an earlier analysis, about 87% or about 30%: the productive usage of most TCR beta V segments. CMV serostatus stood as the only immune exposure information on hand. In vitro confirmation showed three CMV-associated chains to be CMV antigen specific.

The CDR3 has 14 residues. V was shortened by 4 bases and J by 0 bases, with 9 bases between the two germline ends. CDR1 is SEHNR, CDR2 FQNEAQ, per germline (reference sequence). The chain carries TRBV7-9 and TRBJ1-1; D is uncertain. The sequence was obtained from a man aged 40-50 years in good health and CMV-seronegative. Sequencing was done on a sample of PBMCs. This chain's CDR3 is CASSSSPVNTEAFF. For the CDR3, the DNA is TGTGCCAGCAGCTCTAGCCCAGTGAACACTGAAGCTTTCTTT.